The 6 T cell receptor beta chains below come from one sample, sequenced in a study of neoadjuvant anti-PD-1 for oral cavity cancer. Time point denoted: after neoadjuvant nivolumab, at surgical resection. TCRdb's table, derived via immunoSEQ multiplex PCR, lists solely in-frame clones and lacks some. The table has over 30,000 clones, more than 65% seen once; the top ten hold nearly 3.5%. Specimen: PBMCs, collected after nivolumab (anti-PD-1) treatment. These TCRs come from a person between 40 and 85 years old with oral cavity squamous cell carcinoma.

The chain combines TRBV18 with TRBJ1-1; D gene uncertain. Germline V gives CDR1 KGHSH, CDR2 LQKENI. The CDR3 covers 14 residues. Trimming removed 3 bases from V and 1 base from J, with 9 bases in between. CDR3: CASSPSGWNTEAFF. CDR3 in DNA: TGTGCCAGCTCACCGAGCGGGTGGAACACTGAAGCTTTCTTT. Looking up the rest from reference TRBV18 and TRBJ1-1 gives the full variable domain: NAGVMQNPRHLVRRRGQEARLRCSPMKGHSHVYWYRQLPEEGLKFMVYLQKENIIDESGMPKERFSAEFPKEGPSILRIQQVVRGDSAAYFCASSPSGWNTEAFFGQGTRLTVV.

The CDR3 sequence is CASSLYGWSDTQYF. The CDR3 nucleotides read TGTGCCAGCAGTTTATATGGGTGGAGTGATACGCAGTATTTT. This rearrangement joins TRBV27 to TRBJ2-3; D is unclear. V dropped 1 base and J dropped 6 bases, with 11 bases sitting between them. Germline CDR1 is MNHEY and CDR2 is SMNVEV (reference sequence). This CDR3 has 14 amino acids.

The chain couples TRBV6-6 to TRBJ1-3; D is undetermined. V lost 2 bases and J lost 0, with 8 bases in between. Germline V lookup: CDR1 MNHNY, CDR2 SVGAGI (reference sequence). CDR3 length: 15 amino acids. The CDR3 coding sequence is TGTGCCAGCAGTTACGGGCTGAGCTCTGGAAACACCATATATTTT. This codes for CASSYGLSSGNTIYF.

The chain joins TRBV6-1 to TRBJ1-4; 7 bases map to TRBD1. The CDR3 has 13 residues. Per germline, CDR1 MNHNS and CDR2 SASEGT. J was trimmed by 8 bases and V by 8 bases; bases with no gene match: 8. The CDR3 nucleotides are TGTGCCAGCGCAGGGGGTTCTGGGGAAAAACTGTTTTTT. Translation: CASAGGSGEKLFF.

The chain uses TRBV5-1 and TRBJ2-1, with 8 bases that match TRBD2. The CDR3 loop spans 12 amino acids. Trimming cost V 7 bases and J 3 bases; bases outside gene matches: 0. Germline loops: CDR1 SGHRS, CDR2 YFSETQ. The CDR3 here is CASRGGYNEQFF. CDR3 DNA: TGCGCCAGCCGGGGGGGCTACAATGAGCAGTTCTTC.

This clone has just a few counts. CDR3 bases: TGTGCCAGCAGCTTAGATCTCTGGGTCGATACGCAGTATTTT. Amino acids: CASSLDLWVDTQYF. The chain links TRBV11-2 to TRBJ2-3; D uncertain. Per germline, CDR1 SGHAT and CDR2 FQNNGV. Trimming cost V 0 bases and J 6 bases, with 10 bases left between them. The CDR3 runs 14 residues. Filled out from reference TRBV11-2 and TRBJ2-3, the complete variable domain reads EAGVAQSPRYKIIEKRQSVAFWCNPISGHATLYWYQQILGQGPKLLIQFQNNGVVDDSQLPKDRFSAERLKGVDSTLKIQPAKLEDSAVYLCASSLDLWVDTQYFGPGTRLTVL.